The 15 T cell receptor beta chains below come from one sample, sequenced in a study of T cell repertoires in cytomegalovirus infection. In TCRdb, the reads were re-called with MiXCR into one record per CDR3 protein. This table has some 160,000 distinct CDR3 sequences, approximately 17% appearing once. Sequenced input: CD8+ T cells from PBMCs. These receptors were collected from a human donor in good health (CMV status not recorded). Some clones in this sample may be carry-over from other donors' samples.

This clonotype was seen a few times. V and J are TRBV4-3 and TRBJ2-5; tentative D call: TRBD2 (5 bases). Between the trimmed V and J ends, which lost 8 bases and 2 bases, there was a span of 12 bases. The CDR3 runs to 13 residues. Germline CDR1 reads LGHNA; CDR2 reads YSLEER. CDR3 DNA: TGCGCCAGCCCCGGGGTCTTTCAAGAGACCCAGTACTTC. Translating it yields CASPGVFQETQYF.

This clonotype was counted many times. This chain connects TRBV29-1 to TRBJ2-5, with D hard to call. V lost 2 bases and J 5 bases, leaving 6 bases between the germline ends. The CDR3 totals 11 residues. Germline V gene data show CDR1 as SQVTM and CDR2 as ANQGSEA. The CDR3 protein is CSVEMKETQYF. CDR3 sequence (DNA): TGCAGCGTTGAAATGAAGGAGACCCAGTACTTC.

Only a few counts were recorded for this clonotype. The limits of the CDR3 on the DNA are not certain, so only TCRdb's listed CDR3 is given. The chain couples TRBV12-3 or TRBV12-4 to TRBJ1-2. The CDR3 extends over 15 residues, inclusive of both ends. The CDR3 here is CASSSSSRVVDGYTF.

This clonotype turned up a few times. CDR3 nucleotide sequence: TGTGCCAGCAGCTACGTCGGAGCGGGAGGCCTGAGCTCCTACGAGCAGTACTTC. It is translated as CASSYVGAGGLSSYEQYF. The chain links TRBV7-9 to TRBJ2-7; 9 bases match TRBD2. Germline lookup yields CDR1 SEHNR and CDR2 FQNEAQ (reference sequence). This CDR3 spans 18 amino acids. The junction had 13 bases not matched to a gene; V was cut back by 4 bases and J by 0 bases.

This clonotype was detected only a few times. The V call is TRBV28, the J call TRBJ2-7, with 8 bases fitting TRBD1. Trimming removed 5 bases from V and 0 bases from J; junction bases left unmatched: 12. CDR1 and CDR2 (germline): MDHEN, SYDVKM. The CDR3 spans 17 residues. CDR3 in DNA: TGTGCCAGCAGTATAGAGACAGGGGCTAAGTTCTCCTACGAGCAGTACTTC. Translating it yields CASSIETGAKFSYEQYF. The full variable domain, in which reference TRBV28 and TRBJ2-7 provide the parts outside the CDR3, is DVKVTQSSRYLVKRTGEKVFLECVQDMDHENMFWYRQDPGLGLRLIYFSYDVKMKEKGDIPEGYSVSREKKERFSLILESASTNQTSMYLCASSIETGAKFSYEQYFGPGTRLTVT.

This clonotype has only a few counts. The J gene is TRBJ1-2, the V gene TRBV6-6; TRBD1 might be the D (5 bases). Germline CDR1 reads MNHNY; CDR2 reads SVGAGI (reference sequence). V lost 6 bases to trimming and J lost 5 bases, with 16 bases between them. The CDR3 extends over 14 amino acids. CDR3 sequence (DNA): TGTGCCAGCAGAAGGGAGCGGGGACGGTATGGCTACACCTTC. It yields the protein CASRRERGRYGYTF.

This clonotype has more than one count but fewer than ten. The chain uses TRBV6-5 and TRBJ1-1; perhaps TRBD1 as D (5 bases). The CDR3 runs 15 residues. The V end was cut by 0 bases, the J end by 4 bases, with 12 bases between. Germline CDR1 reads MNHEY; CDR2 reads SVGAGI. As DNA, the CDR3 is TGTGCCAGCAGTTACTCCCTCGAGGGGTCCACTGAAGCTTTCTTT. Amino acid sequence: CASSYSLEGSTEAFF.

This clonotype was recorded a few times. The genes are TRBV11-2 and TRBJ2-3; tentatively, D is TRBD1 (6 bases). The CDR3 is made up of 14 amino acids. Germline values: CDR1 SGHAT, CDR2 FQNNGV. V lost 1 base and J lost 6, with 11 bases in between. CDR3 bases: TGTGCCAGCAGCTTAGCTACAGGGCTGGATACGCAGTATTTT. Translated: CASSLATGLDTQYF.

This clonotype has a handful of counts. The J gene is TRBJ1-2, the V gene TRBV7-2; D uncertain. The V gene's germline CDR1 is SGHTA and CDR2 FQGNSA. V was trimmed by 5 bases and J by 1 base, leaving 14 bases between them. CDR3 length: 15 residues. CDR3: CASSLRREDNYGYTF. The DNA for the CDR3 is TGTGCCAGCAGCCTCCGGAGGGAGGATAACTATGGCTACACCTTC. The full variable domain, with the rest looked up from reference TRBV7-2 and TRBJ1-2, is GAGVSQSPSNKVTEKGKDVELRCDPISGHTALYWYRQSLGQGLEFLIYFQGNSAPDKSGLPSDRFSAERTGGSVSTLTIQRTQQEDSAVYLCASSLRREDNYGYTFGSGTRLTVV.

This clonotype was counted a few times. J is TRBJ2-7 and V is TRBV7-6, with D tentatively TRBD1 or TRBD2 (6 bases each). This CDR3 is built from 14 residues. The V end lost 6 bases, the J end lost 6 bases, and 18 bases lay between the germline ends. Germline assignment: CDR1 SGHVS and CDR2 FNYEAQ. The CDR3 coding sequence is TGTGCCAGCAGTCCCCTGGGGGGCCGGAGCGAGCAGTACTTC. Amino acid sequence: CASSPLGGRSEQYF. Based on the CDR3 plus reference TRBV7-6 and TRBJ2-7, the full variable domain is GAGVSQSPRYKVTKRGQDVALRCDPISGHVSLYWYRQALGQGPEFLTYFNYEAQQDKSGLPNDRFSAERPEGSISTLTIQRTEQRDSAMYRCASSPLGGRSEQYFGPGTRLTVT.

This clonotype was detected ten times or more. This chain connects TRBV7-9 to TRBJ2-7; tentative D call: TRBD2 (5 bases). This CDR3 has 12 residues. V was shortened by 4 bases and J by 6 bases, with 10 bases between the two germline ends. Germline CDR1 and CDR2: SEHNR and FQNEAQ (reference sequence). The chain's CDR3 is CASSYTSTEQYF. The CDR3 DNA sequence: TGTGCCAGCAGCTATACTAGTACCGAGCAGTACTTC.

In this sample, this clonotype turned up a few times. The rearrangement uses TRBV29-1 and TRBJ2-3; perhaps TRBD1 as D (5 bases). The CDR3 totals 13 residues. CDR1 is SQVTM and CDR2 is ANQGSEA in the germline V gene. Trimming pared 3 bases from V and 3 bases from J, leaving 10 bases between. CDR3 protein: CSVDRDSTDTQYF. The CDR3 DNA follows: TGCAGCGTTGACAGGGATTCGACAGATACGCAGTATTTT.

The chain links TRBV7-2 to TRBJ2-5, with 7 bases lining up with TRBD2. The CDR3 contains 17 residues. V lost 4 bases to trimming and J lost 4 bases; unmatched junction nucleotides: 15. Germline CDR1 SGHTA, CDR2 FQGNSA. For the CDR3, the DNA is TGTGCCAGCAGCTCGGAAGAGCTTCAGGGAGGGCGAGAGACCCAGTACTTC. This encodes CASSSEELQGGRETQYF.

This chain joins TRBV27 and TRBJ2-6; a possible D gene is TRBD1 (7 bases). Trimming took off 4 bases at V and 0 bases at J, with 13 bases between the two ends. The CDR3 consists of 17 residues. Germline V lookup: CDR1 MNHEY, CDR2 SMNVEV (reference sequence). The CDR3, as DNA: TGTGCCAGCAGTTCGGCGGGACAGTACTCTGGGGCCAACGTCCTGACTTTC. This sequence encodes CASSSAGQYSGANVLTF.

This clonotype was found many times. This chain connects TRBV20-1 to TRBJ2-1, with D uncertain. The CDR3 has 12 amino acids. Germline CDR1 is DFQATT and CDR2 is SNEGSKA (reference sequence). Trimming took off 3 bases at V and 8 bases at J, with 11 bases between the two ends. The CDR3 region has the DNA TGCAGTGCTAGGGGTGGTGGCGATGAGCAGTTCTTC. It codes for CSARGGGDEQFF.